This paragraph covers one T cell receptor (beta chain) sequence. The antigen remains unidentified. With 60 Vbeta and 13 Jbeta primers, the PCR was carried out. Clones were read by immunoSEQ multiplex PCR, and TCRdb kept only the in-frame ones, dropping some. The sample shows about 130,000 clones, around 76% of them seen only once. This sample stems from a study of cytomegalovirus exposure and HLA in healthy donors. Notes on the study in general: An observed cluster of highly shared sequence variants was recorded as a likely sequencing artifact. Across all donors, roughly uniform sequencing depth was an assumption of the presence/absence analyses.

Trimming at V came to 1 base and at J to 7 bases, leaving 5 bases not matched to a gene. Germline CDR1 reads SGHTA; CDR2 reads FQGNSA. This CDR3 comprises 16 residues. The rearrangement links TRBV7-2 to TRBJ2-2; TRBD1 agrees at 11 bases. Sequencing was done on a sample of PBMCs. This clonotype was sampled from a woman aged 45-65 years in good health and CMV-seronegative. The CDR3 nucleotides read TGTGCCAGCAGCTTAGAGGGGACAGGGGGGTTCGGGGAGCTGTTTTTT. It specifies CASSLEGTGGFGELFF.